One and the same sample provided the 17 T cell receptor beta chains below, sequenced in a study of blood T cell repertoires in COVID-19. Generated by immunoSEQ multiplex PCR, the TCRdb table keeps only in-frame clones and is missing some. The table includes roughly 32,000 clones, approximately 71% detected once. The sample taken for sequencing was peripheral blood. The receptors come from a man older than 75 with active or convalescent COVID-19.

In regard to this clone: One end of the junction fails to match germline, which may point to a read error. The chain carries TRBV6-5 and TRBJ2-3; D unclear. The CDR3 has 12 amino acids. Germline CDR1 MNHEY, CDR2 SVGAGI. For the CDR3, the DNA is TGTGCCAGCAGTGACTCGTCGGGTACGCAGTATTTT. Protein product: CASSDSSGTQYF.

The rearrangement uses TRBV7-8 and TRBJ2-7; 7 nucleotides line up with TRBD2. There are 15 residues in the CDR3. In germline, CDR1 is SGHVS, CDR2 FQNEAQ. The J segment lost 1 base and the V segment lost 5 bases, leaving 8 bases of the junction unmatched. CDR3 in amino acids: CASSTRTSASYEQYF. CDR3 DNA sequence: TGTGCCAGCAGCACCCGCACTAGCGCTTCCTACGAGCAGTACTTC.

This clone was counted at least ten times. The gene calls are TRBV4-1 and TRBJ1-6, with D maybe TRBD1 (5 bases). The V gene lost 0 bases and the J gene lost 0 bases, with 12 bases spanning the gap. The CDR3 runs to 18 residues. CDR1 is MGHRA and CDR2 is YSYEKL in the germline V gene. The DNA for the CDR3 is TGCGCCAGCAGCCAAGAATATCTCGGGGGCTCCTATAATTCACCCCTCCACTTT. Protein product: CASSQEYLGGSYNSPLHF.

The CDR3 DNA is TGTGCCAGCAGTTCCCCTCACAGGGGTGGTGGAACTGAAGCTTTCTTT. Translating it yields CASSSPHRGGGTEAFF. The J gene is TRBJ1-1, the V gene TRBV27; 7 bases match TRBD1. CDR3 size: 16 residues. Trimming at V came to 4 bases and at J to 5 bases, leaving 13 bases not matched to a gene. Per germline, CDR1 MNHEY and CDR2 SMNVEV (reference sequence).

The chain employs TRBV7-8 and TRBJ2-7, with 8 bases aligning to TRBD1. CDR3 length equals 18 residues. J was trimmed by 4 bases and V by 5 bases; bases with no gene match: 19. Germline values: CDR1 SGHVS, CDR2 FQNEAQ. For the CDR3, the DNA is TGTGCCAGCAGCCCAGGAACCGGGACAGGATCCCCTACGTACGAGCAGTACTTC. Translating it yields CASSPGTGTGSPTYEQYF.

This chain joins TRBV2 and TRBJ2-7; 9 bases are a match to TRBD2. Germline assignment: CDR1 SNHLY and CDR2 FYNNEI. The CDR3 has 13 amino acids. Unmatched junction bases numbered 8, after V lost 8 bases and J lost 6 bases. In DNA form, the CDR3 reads TGTGCCAGCTCCGAGCGGGAGGCCTCCGAGCAGTACTTC. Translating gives CASSEREASEQYF.

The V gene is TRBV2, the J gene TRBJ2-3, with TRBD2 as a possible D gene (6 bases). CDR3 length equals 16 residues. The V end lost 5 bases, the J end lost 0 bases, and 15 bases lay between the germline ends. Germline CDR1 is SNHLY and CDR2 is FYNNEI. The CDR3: CASSKTRDSSTDTQYF. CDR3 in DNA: TGTGCCAGCAGTAAAACCCGGGACTCAAGCACAGATACGCAGTATTTT.

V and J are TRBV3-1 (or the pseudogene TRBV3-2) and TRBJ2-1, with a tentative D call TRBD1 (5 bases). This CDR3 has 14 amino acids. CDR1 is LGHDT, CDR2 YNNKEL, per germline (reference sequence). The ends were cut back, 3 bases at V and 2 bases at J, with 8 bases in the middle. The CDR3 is CASSQAGTYNEQFF. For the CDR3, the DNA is TGTGCCAGCAGCCAGGCAGGGACCTACAATGAGCAGTTCTTC.

CDR3 sequence (DNA): TGTGCCAGTAGTCCAACCGGGACAGTAAACTATGGCTACACCTTC. Protein: CASSPTGTVNYGYTF. This chain joins TRBV19 and TRBJ1-2, with 7 bases fitting TRBD1. V lost 5 bases and J lost 2; bases outside the gene matches: 8. CDR1 is LNHDA, CDR2 SQIVND, per germline (reference sequence). The CDR3 is made up of 15 amino acids.

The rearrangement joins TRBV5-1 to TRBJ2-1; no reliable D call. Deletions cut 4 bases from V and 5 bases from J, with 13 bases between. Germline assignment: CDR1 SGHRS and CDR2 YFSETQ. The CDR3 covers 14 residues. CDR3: CASSALLTDNEQFF. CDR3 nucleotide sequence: TGCGCCAGCAGCGCCCTCCTAACCGACAATGAGCAGTTCTTC.

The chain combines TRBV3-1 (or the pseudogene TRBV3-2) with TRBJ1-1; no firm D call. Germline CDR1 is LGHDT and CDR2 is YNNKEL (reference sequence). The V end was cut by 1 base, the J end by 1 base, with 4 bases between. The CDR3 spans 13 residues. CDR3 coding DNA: TGTGCCAGCAGCCAAGCAGAGAACACTGAAGCTTTCTTT. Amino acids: CASSQAENTEAFF.

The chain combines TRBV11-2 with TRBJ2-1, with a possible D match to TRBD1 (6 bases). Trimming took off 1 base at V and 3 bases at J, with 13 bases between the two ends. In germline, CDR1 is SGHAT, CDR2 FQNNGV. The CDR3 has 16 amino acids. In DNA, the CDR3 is TGTGCCAGCAGCTTAGGACTTTGGGACAACTACAATGAGCAGTTCTTC. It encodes CASSLGLWDNYNEQFF.

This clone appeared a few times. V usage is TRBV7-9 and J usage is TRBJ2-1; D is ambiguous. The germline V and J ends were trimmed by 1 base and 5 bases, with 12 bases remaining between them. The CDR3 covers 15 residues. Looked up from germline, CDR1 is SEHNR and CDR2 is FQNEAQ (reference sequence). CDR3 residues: CASSLGRLIDNEQFF. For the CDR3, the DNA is TGTGCCAGCAGCTTAGGCAGACTCATAGACAATGAGCAGTTCTTC.

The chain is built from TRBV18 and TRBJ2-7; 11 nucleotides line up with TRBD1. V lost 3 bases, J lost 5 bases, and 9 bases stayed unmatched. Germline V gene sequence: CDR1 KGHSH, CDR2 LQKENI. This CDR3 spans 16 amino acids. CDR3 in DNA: TGTGCCAGCTCACCGCGGTATGGACAGGGGGCCCACGAGCAGTACTTC. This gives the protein CASSPRYGQGAHEQYF.

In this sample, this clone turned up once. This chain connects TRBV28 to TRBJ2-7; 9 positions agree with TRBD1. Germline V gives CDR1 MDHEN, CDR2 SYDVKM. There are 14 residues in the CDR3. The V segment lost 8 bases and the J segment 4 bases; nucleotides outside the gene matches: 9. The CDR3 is CASATGQGLYEQYF. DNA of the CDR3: TGTGCCAGCGCCACCGGACAGGGGTTATACGAGCAGTACTTC.

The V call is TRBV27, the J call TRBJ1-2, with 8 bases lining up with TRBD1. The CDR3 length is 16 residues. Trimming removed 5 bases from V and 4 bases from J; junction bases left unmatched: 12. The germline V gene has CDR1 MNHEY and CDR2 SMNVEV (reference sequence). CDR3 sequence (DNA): TGTGCCAGCAGTATTAGGGGACAGGAATCGCCCTATGGCTACACCTTC. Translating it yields CASSIRGQESPYGYTF.

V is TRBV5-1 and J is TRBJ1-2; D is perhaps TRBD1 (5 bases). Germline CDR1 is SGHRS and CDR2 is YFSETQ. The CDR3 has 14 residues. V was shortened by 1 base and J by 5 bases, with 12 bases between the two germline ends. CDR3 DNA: TGCGCCAGCAGCTTGTCGGGACTAGGTTATGGCTACACCTTC. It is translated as CASSLSGLGYGYTF.